The rows below give T cell receptor beta chains drawn from one sample of a study of T-cell memory formation after mild COVID-19. TCRdb re-called the 5' RACE reads through MiXCR, storing one row per CDR3 protein. Of under 300,000 distinct CDR3 sequences in the sample, 15% to 20% are singletons; the top ten hold 23%. Sequenced sample: PBMCs or a T cell subset sorted from them (not recorded which). These receptors all come from a man aged 18 to 30 who had mild COVID-19 (a few samples of this study predate the infection). Cell type and time point are not known. The CDR3 runs from the conserved cysteine through the conserved F or W. A D gene is named only where the DNA matches it firmly. A clone size is listed for some rows: how often the clone was seen (once, few, many), or a class if it is expanded.

TRBV2	.	few	TRBJ1-2	CASSPSENYGYTF	TGTGCCAGCTCCCCTTCAGAAAACTATGGCTACACCTTC
TRBV12-3/TRBV12-4	TRBD1	.	TRBJ2-7	CASSSRSGGYEQYF	TGTGCCAGCAGTTCAAGATCAGGGGGCTACGAGCAGTACTTC
TRBV6-5	.	.	TRBJ2-6	CASSLNPGANVLTF	TGTGCCAGCAGTTTGAACCCTGGGGCCAACGTCCTGACTTTC
TRBV6-6	.	.	TRBJ1-2	CASNQLGVGNGYTF	TGTGCCAGCAACCAATTGGGGGTTGGGAATGGCTACACCTTC
TRBV29-1	TRBD2	.	TRBJ2-3	CSVEDRLAASTDTQYF	TGCAGCGTTGAAGATCGACTAGCGGCTAGCACAGATACGCAGTATTTT
TRBV7-9	.	.	TRBJ2-2	CASSSGLRVGGRGELFF	TGTGCCAGCAGCTCGGGCCTCCGCGTGGGTGGTCGCGGGGAGCTGTTTTTT
TRBV12-3/TRBV12-4	.	few	TRBJ1-1	CASSGTGEAFF	TGTGCCAGCAGCGGGACCGGTGAAGCTTTCTTT
TRBV24-1	.	.	TRBJ2-3	CATAPGGSATDTQYF	TGTGCCACCGCCCCGGGGGGCTCCGCCACAGATACGCAGTATTTT
TRBV7-9	.	.	TRBJ2-7	CASSSTRGNFYEQYF	TGTGCCAGCAGCTCCACGCGGGGCAACTTCTACGAGCAGTACTTC
TRBV6-5	.	few	TRBJ2-3	CASADYVTDTQYF	TGTGCCAGCGCAGACTATGTCACAGATACGCAGTATTTT
TRBV7-8	.	.	TRBJ1-6	CASSLDGGAVSPLHF	TGTGCCAGCAGCTTAGATGGGGGCGCGGTTTCACCCCTCCACTTT
TRBV27	.	.	TRBJ2-3	CASGSSLSTDTQYF	TGTGCCAGCGGTTCTTCCTTGAGCACAGATACGCAGTATTTT
TRBV6-6	TRBD2	.	TRBJ2-1	CASSLLAGGPEQFF	TGTGCCAGCAGTTTGCTAGCGGGGGGGCCTGAGCAGTTCTTC
TRBV5-1	.	few	TRBJ1-1	CASSFVGADTEAFF	TGCGCCAGCAGCTTTGTGGGAGCGGACACTGAAGCTTTCTTT
TRBV20-1	.	few	TRBJ2-5	CSATGRVGSQETQYF	TGCAGTGCTACCGGAAGGGTCGGGTCTCAAGAGACCCAGTACTTC
TRBV4-1	TRBD2	.	TRBJ2-1	CASSPHSTSDYNEQFF	TGCGCCAGCAGCCCCCACTCGACTAGCGACTACAATGAGCAGTTCTTC
TRBV25-1	TRBD1	many	TRBJ2-2	CASSGTGDTGELFF	TGTGCCAGCAGTGGGACAGGGGACACCGGGGAGCTGTTTTTT
TRBV10-3	TRBD1	many	TRBJ2-2	CAIRRQGATGELFF	TGTGCCATCAGAAGACAGGGTGCCACCGGGGAGCTGTTTTTT
TRBV6-6	TRBD2	few	TRBJ2-3	CASSYVASGGITDTQYF	TGTGCCAGCAGTTACGTGGCTAGCGGGGGAATCACAGATACGCAGTATTTT
TRBV7-9	.	.	TRBJ2-7	CASSGPQVYEQYF	TGTGCCAGCAGCGGTCCGCAGGTCTACGAGCAGTACTTC
TRBV4-1	TRBD2	.	TRBJ2-2	CASSQDRLAANTGELFF	TGCGCCAGCAGCCAAGACCGACTAGCGGCGAACACCGGGGAGCTGTTTTTT
TRBV11-2	.	few	TRBJ1-5	CASSLVQAPVFSNQPQHF	TGTGCCAGCAGCTTAGTCCAGGCACCGGTGTTCAGCAATCAGCCCCAGCATTTT
TRBV7-9	.	many	TRBJ2-2	CASSSPAHQLGELFF	TGTGCCAGCAGCTCGCCCGCCCACCAGCTCGGGGAGCTGTTTTTT
TRBV5-5	.	.	TRBJ2-1	CASSLAGPLSEQFF	TGTGCCAGCAGCTTGGCAGGGCCTCTTTCCGAGCAGTTCTTC
TRBV7-9	.	few	TRBJ2-1	CASSVVPWNEQFF	TGTGCCAGCAGCGTCGTACCGTGGAATGAGCAGTTCTTC
TRBV10-2	.	.	TRBJ1-2	CASRSRDASNYGYTF	TGCGCCAGCAGGTCCAGGGACGCCTCTAACTATGGCTACACCTTC
TRBV11-2	.	few	TRBJ2-5	CASSLDLRETQYF	TGTGCCAGCAGCTTAGATCTGAGGGAGACCCAGTACTTC
TRBV7-9	.	.	TRBJ2-1	CASRLSYNEQFF	TGTGCCAGCAGGTTGTCGTACAATGAGCAGTTCTTC
TRBV20-1	TRBD2	few	TRBJ2-5	CSAPGLVLETQYF	TGCAGTGCCCCGGGACTAGTACTAGAGACCCAGTACTTC
TRBV5-1	.	.	TRBJ2-1	CASSFGDSYNEQFF	TGCGCCAGCAGCTTTGGGGACTCCTACAATGAGCAGTTCTTC
TRBV7-9	TRBD2	.	TRBJ2-3	CASRTGGFPDTQYF	TGTGCCAGCAGGACGGGAGGGTTCCCAGATACGCAGTATTTT
TRBV7-9	.	few	TRBJ1-1	CASSTGLGFTEAFF	TGTGCCAGCAGCACAGGGTTGGGTTTTACTGAAGCTTTCTTT
TRBV20-1	.	.	TRBJ1-2	CSASDYGYTF	TGCAGTGCCTCTGACTATGGCTACACCTTC
TRBV4-3	.	.	TRBJ1-1	CASSQGPGPNTEAFF	TGCGCCAGCAGCCAAGGCCCAGGGCCGAACACTGAAGCTTTCTTT
TRBV20-1	.	.	TRBJ2-5	CSARGGDTKETQYF	TGCAGTGCTAGAGGGGGGGACACCAAAGAGACCCAGTACTTC
TRBV7-6	TRBD2	.	TRBJ2-3	CASSLSALAGTLGDTQYF	TGTGCCAGCAGCTTAAGCGCTCTAGCGGGGACCCTCGGGGATACGCAGTATTTT
TRBV20-1	.	.	TRBJ1-2	CSARFRDWYGYTF	TGCAGTGCTAGGTTCCGGGATTGGTATGGCTACACCTTC
TRBV4-3	.	.	TRBJ2-7	CASSQESVPGSYEQYF	TGCGCCAGCAGCCAAGAAAGCGTCCCGGGCTCCTACGAGCAGTACTTC
TRBV6-6	.	few	TRBJ1-5	CASSPFTGIPVEEGDQPQHF	TGTGCCAGCAGTCCCTTTACAGGGATTCCCGTCGAGGAGGGTGATCAGCCCCAGCATTTT
TRBV12-3/TRBV12-4	.	few	TRBJ2-6	CAVRYSGANVLTF	TGTGCCGTTAGGTACTCTGGGGCCAACGTCCTGACTTTC
TRBV27	TRBD2	few	TRBJ2-7	CASSLSAGGNSEQYF	TGTGCCAGCAGTTTATCTGCCGGGGGGAACAGCGAGCAGTACTTC
TRBV4-1	.	.	TRBJ1-1	CASSQGYTEAFF	TGCGCCAGCAGCCAAGGGTACACTGAAGCTTTCTTT
TRBV9	.	.	TRBJ2-3	CASSRAQGGRIGTDTQYF	TGTGCCAGCAGCCGGGCCCAAGGGGGGCGAATTGGCACAGATACGCAGTATTTT
TRBV29-1	.	.	TRBJ2-7	CSVGPANTYEQYF	TGCAGCGTTGGACCCGCGAACACCTACGAGCAGTACTTC
TRBV30	TRBD1	few	TRBJ1-3	CAWSPTGAASGNTIYF	TGTGCCTGGAGCCCGACAGGGGCCGCCTCTGGAAACACCATATATTTT
TRBV4-3	.	.	TRBJ2-7	CASSQDRWLTLSYEQYF	TGCGCCAGCAGCCAAGATCGGTGGCTAACACTCTCCTACGAGCAGTACTTC
TRBV5-1	TRBD2	many	TRBJ2-2	CASSLASGGTGELFF	TGCGCCAGCAGCTTGGCTAGCGGCGGCACCGGGGAGCTGTTTTTT
TRBV6-2/TRBV6-3	.	.	TRBJ2-1	CASRPGTNSYNEQFF	TGTGCCAGCAGGCCCGGGACGAACTCCTACAATGAGCAGTTCTTC
TRBV5-1	.	many	TRBJ2-1	CASSLGSGGAYNEQFF	TGCGCCAGCAGCTTGGGCTCGGGCGGGGCATACAATGAGCAGTTCTTC
TRBV5-5	.	.	TRBJ2-3	CASSQDYSTDTQYF	TGTGCCAGCAGCCAAGACTATAGCACAGATACGCAGTATTTT
TRBV5-1	.	.	TRBJ2-1	CASSFTGRNEQFF	TGCGCCAGCAGCTTCACAGGGAGGAATGAGCAGTTCTTC
TRBV7-8	.	.	TRBJ2-1	CASSSNRAGEQFF	TGTGCCAGCAGCTCCAACAGGGCGGGTGAGCAGTTCTTC
TRBV12-3/TRBV12-4	TRBD2	few	TRBJ2-5	CASSPTSVETQYF	TGTGCCAGCAGTCCGACTAGCGTGGAGACCCAGTACTTC